This T cell receptor beta chain was identified in a study of vaccination and CD4 T cells after COVID-19. At the level of the study: The convalescents, six males and four females, included two who were Hispanic. A vaccine, either BNT162b2 or mRNA-1273, was given to participants in two doses.

CDR1 and CDR2 from the germline V gene are SQVTM and ANQGSEA. Germline trimming cut 2 bases from V and 5 bases from J; bases unmatched to any gene: 4. The CDR3 length is 13 residues. Sequencing of the DNA from cultured CD4+ T cells was carried out with the Oncomine TCR Beta short-read assay. The source of extracted genomic DNA was cultured CD4+ T cells. TCRdb analysed the PCR reads with MiXCR anew, one entry per CDR3 protein. Of over 15,000 distinct CDR3 sequences in the sample, 45% to 65% were seen once. Treatment described: roughly 10-day PBMC culture with coronavirus spike peptide pools or control peptides (ViraFEST assay). Expansion of antigen-specific T cells with peptide pools by ViraFEST preceded sequencing of TCRs. In the case of this clonotype: Its antigen is currently unknown.

This chain connects TRBV29-1 to TRBJ1-2; 8 bases are shared with TRBD1. This TCR was sampled from a human donor with COVID-19. Here the sequenced sample was cultured CD4+ T cells from blood, taken after SARS-CoV-2 vaccination. CDR3: CSVEPGGEYGYTF. The CDR3 nucleotides are TGCAGCGTTGAACCAGGGGGCGAGTATGGCTACACCTTC.